The clone carrying this TCR beta chain occurred a few times. The antigen is unknown. This CDR3 contains 14 residues. Germline CDR1 is SGHDT and CDR2 is YYEEEE. V trimming: 4 bases; J trimming: 5 bases; junction bases outside the gene matches: 4. The entry originates in a study of blood T cells in healthy people across ages. In the study overall: About one barcoded beta molecule was captured per two T cells (by template switching). Whole-study results and caveats: In these data, TCR beta diversity tracked strongly with naive T cell percentage.

It was with a sample-barcoded 5' primer and a J-beta primer mix that a second PCR of about 6 to 12 cycles was run. Tags on each cDNA molecule came from a template-switch adaptor with 12 random nucleotides. TCRdb reprocessed the 5' RACE reads with MiXCR, giving one entry per CDR3 protein. The data show hundreds of thousands of distinct CDR3 sequences, roughly half seen once. The sample providers were healthy Caucasian people from Russia, aged about 6 to 100. The origin of this receptor is a woman of 80 years or more in good health. This chain connects TRBV5-6 to TRBJ1-2; 11 bases align to TRBD1. Sequencing was done on a sample of blood. In DNA form, the CDR3 reads TGTGCCAGCAGCAGGGACAGGGGGGAATATGGCTACACCTTC. As protein: CASSRDRGEYGYTF.